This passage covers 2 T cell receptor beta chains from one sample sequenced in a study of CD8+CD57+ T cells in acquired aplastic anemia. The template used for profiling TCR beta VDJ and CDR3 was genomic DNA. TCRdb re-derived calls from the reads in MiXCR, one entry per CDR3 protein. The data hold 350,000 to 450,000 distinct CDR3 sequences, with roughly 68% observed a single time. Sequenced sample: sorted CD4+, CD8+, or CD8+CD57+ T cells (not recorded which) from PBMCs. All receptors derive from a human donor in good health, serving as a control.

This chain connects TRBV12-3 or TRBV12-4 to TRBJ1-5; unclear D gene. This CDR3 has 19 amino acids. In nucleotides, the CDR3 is TGTGCTAGTGGTTTAGCGCTCCCCGGAGATTTGTGGAACAATCAGCCCCAGCATTTT. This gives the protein CASGLALPGDLWNNQPQHF.

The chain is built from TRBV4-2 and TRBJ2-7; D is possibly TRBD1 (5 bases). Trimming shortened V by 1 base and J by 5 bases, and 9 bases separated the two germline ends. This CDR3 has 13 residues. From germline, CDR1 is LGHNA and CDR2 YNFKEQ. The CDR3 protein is CASSQAQVDEQYF. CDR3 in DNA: TGTGCCAGCAGCCAAGCACAGGTCGACGAGCAGTACTTC.